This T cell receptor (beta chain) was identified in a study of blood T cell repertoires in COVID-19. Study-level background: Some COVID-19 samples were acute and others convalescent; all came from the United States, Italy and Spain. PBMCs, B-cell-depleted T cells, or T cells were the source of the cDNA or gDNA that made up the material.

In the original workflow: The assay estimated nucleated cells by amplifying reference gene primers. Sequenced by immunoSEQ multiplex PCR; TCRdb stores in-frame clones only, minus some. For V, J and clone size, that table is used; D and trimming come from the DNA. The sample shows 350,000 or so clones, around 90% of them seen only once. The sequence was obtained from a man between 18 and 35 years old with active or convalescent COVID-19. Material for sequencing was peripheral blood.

CDR3 in DNA: TGTGCCACCAGAAGACAGAGCTACACTGAAGCTTTCTTT. Protein sequence: CATRRQSYTEAFF. This rearrangement joins TRBV24-1 to TRBJ1-1, with a weak D call TRBD1 (5 bases). V was pared by 7 bases and J by 3 bases, with 11 bases between. There are 13 residues in the CDR3. Looked up from germline, CDR1 is KGHDR and CDR2 is SFDVKD.